These 9 T cell receptor beta chains were all obtained from the same sample, sequenced in a study of CD8+CD57+ T cells in acquired aplastic anemia. The use of genomic DNA as template underpinned the TCR beta VDJ and CDR3 profiling. From the reads, TCRdb called clonotypes with MiXCR, one entry per CDR3 protein. Of about 160,000 distinct CDR3 sequences listed, approximately 44% are singletons. The sequenced sample consisted of sorted CD4+, CD8+, or CD8+CD57+ T cells (not recorded which) from PBMCs. These receptors were taken from a human donor in good health.

V and J are TRBV12-3 or TRBV12-4 and TRBJ1-1, with 7 bases that match TRBD1. The CDR3 extends over 15 amino acids. The V segment lost 6 bases and the J segment 0 bases; nucleotides outside the gene matches: 7. CDR3 sequence (DNA): TGTGCCAGCAGAAATATCAGGGGGGTGAACACTGAAGCTTTCTTT. This gives the protein CASRNIRGVNTEAFF.

This clonotype was picked up a small number of times. CDR3 in DNA: TGTGCCAGCAGCGTAGGAACTAGCGGGTGGCATGAGCAGTTCTTC. This translates into CASSVGTSGWHEQFF. The chain couples TRBV9 to TRBJ2-1, with 9 bases identical to TRBD2. Trimming removed 0 bases from V and 8 bases from J; junction bases left unmatched: 6. This CDR3 is built from 15 residues. In germline, CDR1 is SGDLS, CDR2 YYNGEE.

Worth noting for this clonotype: This could be a read error, since a much larger clone is one nucleotide away. The chain combines TRBV2 with TRBJ2-7; 7 nucleotides align to TRBD1. From germline, CDR1 is SNHLY and CDR2 FYNNEI. Germline trimming cut 4 bases from V and 1 base from J; bases unmatched to any gene: 16. The CDR3 is 18 amino acids. CDR3 sequence (DNA): TGTGCCAGCAGTGTTATTTTGGAGGTAGGGGGCTGGTCCTACGAGCAGTACTTC. Residues: CASSVILEVGGWSYEQYF.

This clonotype was seen ten or more times. The chain has TRBV5-1 and TRBJ2-2; D remains unclear. The ends were cut back, 3 bases at V and 0 bases at J, with 9 bases in the middle. This CDR3 has 15 residues. Per the germline V gene, CDR1 is SGHRS and CDR2 is YFSETQ. The CDR3 loop reads CASSSPSTNTGELFF. The CDR3 nucleotides read TGCGCCAGCAGCTCCCCATCGACGAACACCGGGGAGCTGTTTTTT.

Concerning this clonotype itself: At one end, the junction sequence differs from germline, possibly due to a read error. The chain is built from TRBV20-1 and TRBJ2-3; no reliable D call. Germline values: CDR1 DFQATT, CDR2 SNEGSKA (reference sequence). The CDR3 length is 12 residues. The CDR3 region is CSVRGGTDTQYF. In nucleotides, the CDR3 is TGCAGTGTTAGAGGTGGCACAGATACGCAGTATTTT.

J is TRBJ1-3 and V is TRBV10-2; TRBD1 might be the D (5 bases). The CDR3 sequence is 15 residues long. The V end lost 6 bases, the J end lost 4 bases, and 16 bases lay between the germline ends. Germline V gene data show CDR1 as WSHSY and CDR2 as SAAADI. CDR3 region: CASRGTGAGGNTIYF. The DNA for the CDR3 is TGCGCCAGCAGAGGAACAGGAGCGGGCGGAAACACCATATATTTT.

The chain uses TRBV10-3 and TRBJ1-2; TRBD1 aligns across 8 bases. The germline gives CDR1 ENHRY, CDR2 SYGVKD. The trim removed 8 bases at V and 8 bases at J, leaving 10 bases unmatched. The CDR3 is made up of 13 amino acids. The CDR3 here is CAIASQGAQGYTF. DNA of the CDR3: TGTGCCATCGCTTCCCAGGGGGCGCAGGGCTACACCTTC.

This clonotype appeared many times. J is TRBJ2-7 and V is TRBV6-5; 7 positions agree with TRBD1. This CDR3 is 15 amino acids long. Unmatched junction bases numbered 5, after V lost 0 bases and J lost 3 bases. The germline gives CDR1 MNHEY, CDR2 SVGAGI. In nucleotides, the CDR3 is TGTGCCAGCAGTTACTCAGGGGGCACGGTCTACGAGCAGTACTTC. Encoded protein: CASSYSGGTVYEQYF.

The chain uses TRBV6-1 and TRBJ2-7; the D is unclear. The germline V gene has CDR1 MNHNS and CDR2 SASEGT. The CDR3 is made up of 15 amino acids. V was cut by 1 base and J by 2 bases, with 12 bases left in between. The CDR3 coding sequence is TGTGCCAGCAGTGAAGGAGGACCGCCTACCTACGAGCAGTACTTC. Translating it yields CASSEGGPPTYEQYF.